This TCR beta chain was recovered during a study of cytomegalovirus exposure and HLA in healthy donors. Study context: Earlier sequencing of some 170 million T cells yielded roughly 100 million unique TCR beta sequences.

Findings and limits, study-wide: No immune exposure information besides CMV serostatus was available.

CDR1 is MNHEY and CDR2 is SVGAGI in the germline V gene. Unmatched junction bases numbered 1, after V lost 4 bases and J lost 0 bases. The CDR3 covers 15 residues. About this clone itself: Its antigen is as yet unknown.

13 Jbeta primers and 60 Vbeta primers were used for the PCR. Clones were read by immunoSEQ multiplex PCR, and TCRdb kept only the in-frame ones, dropping some. The table has 90,000 to 110,000 clones, roughly an eighth seen once. The sequenced material came from PBMCs. The V and J genes are TRBV6-5 and TRBJ1-4; 8 bases line up with TRBD1. The sequence came from a man aged 40-49 years in good health and CMV-seropositive. The CDR3 region has the DNA TGTGCCAGCAGTTTACAGGGGGCAACTAATGAAAAACTGTTTTTT. It encodes CASSLQGATNEKLFF.